The 26 T cell receptor beta chains below come from one sample, sequenced in a study of T cell repertoires in cytomegalovirus infection. Using its own MiXCR run on the reads, TCRdb lists one record per CDR3 protein. The profile shows 200,000 to 300,000 distinct CDR3 sequences, approximately 7% of them singletons. Sequencing input: PBMCs. Receptor source: a human donor in good health (CMV status not recorded). Some clones in this sample may be carry-over from other donors' samples.

This clonotype was seen at least ten times. The chain joins TRBV2 to TRBJ2-7; tentative D call: TRBD2 (5 bases). Trimming stripped 8 bases from V and 2 bases from J, with 16 bases between. The V gene's germline CDR1 is SNHLY and CDR2 FYNNEI. CDR3 length: 14 amino acids. This CDR3 reads CASRGGSVTYEQYF. The CDR3 coding sequence is TGTGCCAGCCGGGGTGGATCGGTTACCTACGAGCAGTACTTC. The full variable domain, in which reference TRBV2 and TRBJ2-7 provide the parts outside the CDR3, is EPEVTQTPSHQVTQMGQEVILRCVPISNHLYFYWYRQILGQKVEFLVSFYNNEISEKSEIFDDQFSVERPDGSNFTLKIRSTKLEDSAMYFCASRGGSVTYEQYFGPGTRLTVT.

This clonotype showed up many times. The chain joins TRBV28 to TRBJ1-1, with unresolved D. The germline V and J ends were trimmed by 7 bases and 1 base, with 13 bases remaining between them. The V gene's germline CDR1 is MDHEN and CDR2 SYDVKM. This CDR3 has 14 amino acids. The CDR3 DNA is TGTGCCAGCACCGTAAGACCAGAGAACACTGAAGCTTTCTTT. Protein product: CASTVRPENTEAFF. Using reference TRBV28 and TRBJ1-1 for the parts outside the CDR3, the full variable domain is DVKVTQSSRYLVKRTGEKVFLECVQDMDHENMFWYRQDPGLGLRLIYFSYDVKMKEKGDIPEGYSVSREKKERFSLILESASTNQTSMYLCASTVRPENTEAFFGQGTRLTVV.

This clonotype occurred many times. The rearrangement joins TRBV20-1 to TRBJ1-1, with D uncertain. The CDR3 contains 15 residues. CDR1 is DFQATT and CDR2 is SNEGSKA in the germline V gene (reference sequence). V lost 4 bases and J lost 1, with 16 bases in between. The chain's CDR3 is CSAIVPRMGNTEAFF. CDR3 in DNA: TGCAGTGCTATTGTGCCTCGAATGGGGAACACTGAAGCTTTCTTT.

At least ten counts were recorded for this clonotype. The rearrangement joins TRBV20-1 to TRBJ1-6; D is unclear. In germline, CDR1 is DFQATT, CDR2 SNEGSKA (reference sequence). The CDR3 has 12 residues. The V end was cut by 6 bases, the J end by 7 bases, with 10 bases between. The CDR3 region is CSARPLNSPLHF. The CDR3 bases are TGCAGTGCGAGGCCCCTAAATTCACCCCTCCACTTT.

This clonotype was counted at least ten times. This rearrangement joins TRBV14 to TRBJ2-7; D is tentatively TRBD1 or TRBD2 (5 bases each). The length of the CDR3 is 16 residues. Trimming cost V 0 bases and J 2 bases, with 14 bases left between them. In germline, CDR1 is SGHDN, CDR2 FVKESK. As DNA, the CDR3 is TGTGCCAGCAGCCAAGAGGCGGGTAGGGGAGCCTACGAGCAGTACTTC. It codes for CASSQEAGRGAYEQYF.

This clonotype was found many times. This rearrangement joins TRBV20-1 to TRBJ1-5; no firm D call. This CDR3 has 13 amino acids. Trimming removed 0 bases at V and 7 bases at J, with 10 bases between. The germline gives CDR1 DFQATT, CDR2 SNEGSKA (reference sequence). CDR3 DNA sequence: TGCAGTGCTAGAGATGGGCAGTTGCAGCCCCAGCATTTT. It yields the protein CSARDGQLQPQHF.

This clonotype occurred many times. The V gene is TRBV14, the J gene TRBJ1-5, with a possible D match to TRBD1 (5 bases). The CDR3 has 14 residues. Germline loops: CDR1 SGHDN, CDR2 FVKESK. Trimming took 4 bases from V and 4 from J, leaving 11 bases between them. DNA of the CDR3: TGTGCCAGCAGCCGCCGGGGGGGTAATCAGCCCCAGCATTTT. Encoded protein: CASSRRGGNQPQHF.

This chain links TRBV2 with TRBJ1-1; D remains unclear. The germline gives CDR1 SNHLY, CDR2 FYNNEI. V gave up 3 bases and J gave up 7 bases, with 9 bases separating them. CDR3 length: 12 residues. For the CDR3, the DNA is TGTGCCAGCAGTGACCCGACCGGTGAAGCTTTCTTT. Translated: CASSDPTGEAFF.

There are many counts of this clonotype. The rearrangement links TRBV20-1 to TRBJ1-1; D is ambiguous. Germline lookup yields CDR1 DFQATT and CDR2 SNEGSKA (reference sequence). Trimming left V 3 bases short and J 10 bases short, with 12 bases between. The CDR3 sequence is 11 residues long. DNA for the CDR3: TGCAGTGCTAGCCGGGGTTCTCGAGCTTTCTTT. Encoded protein: CSASRGSRAFF.

V usage is TRBV18 and J usage is TRBJ2-3; the D gene is possibly TRBD2 (7 bases). Germline V gives CDR1 KGHSH, CDR2 LQKENI. V dropped 6 bases and J dropped 4 bases, with 17 bases sitting between them. The CDR3 is 15 amino acids. Here the CDR3 DNA reads TGTGCCAGCTCCCTTCGGGGGGCCTCGCCAGATACGCAGTATTTT. Its translation is CASSLRGASPDTQYF.

Ten or more counts support this clonotype. This chain connects TRBV11-2 to TRBJ2-2; D is unresolved. V was shortened by 1 base and J by 2 bases, with 11 bases between the two germline ends. The CDR3 length is 16 residues. CDR1 SGHAT and CDR2 FQNNGV come from the germline V gene. The CDR3: CASSLVGQANTGELFF. CDR3 sequence (DNA): TGTGCCAGCAGCTTAGTCGGGCAGGCCAACACCGGGGAGCTGTTTTTT. The full variable domain, rest sourced from reference TRBV11-2 and TRBJ2-2, is EAGVAQSPRYKIIEKRQSVAFWCNPISGHATLYWYQQILGQGPKLLIQFQNNGVVDDSQLPKDRFSAERLKGVDSTLKIQPAKLEDSAVYLCASSLVGQANTGELFFGEGSRLTVL.

This clonotype was seen many times. The CDR3 sequence is CASSRSWGLRETQYF. The CDR3 DNA reads as TGTGCCAGCTCCCGAAGCTGGGGCCTCCGGGAGACCCAGTACTTC. This chain connects TRBV18 to TRBJ2-5, with a possible D match to TRBD1 (5 bases). In germline, CDR1 is KGHSH, CDR2 LQKENI. The V end lost 6 bases, the J end lost 5 bases, and 19 bases lay between the germline ends. This CDR3 region has 15 residues.

V and J are TRBV5-5 and TRBJ1-5; 10 bases map to TRBD1. The germline V gene encodes CDR1 SGHKS and CDR2 YYEKEE (reference sequence). There are 15 residues in the CDR3. V lost 4 bases to trimming and J lost 9 bases; unmatched junction nucleotides: 10. CDR3 loop: CASSGTGDPFWPQHF. Here the CDR3 DNA reads TGTGCCAGCAGCGGGACAGGGGACCCATTTTGGCCCCAGCATTTT.

This clonotype was recorded at least ten times. The chain has TRBV29-1 and TRBJ1-2, with D perhaps TRBD1 (5 bases). Between the trimmed V and J ends, which lost 7 bases and 7 bases, there was a span of 25 bases. Germline CDR1 is SQVTM and CDR2 is ANQGSEA. The CDR3 spans 15 residues. CDR3: CSASTQTVEEGGYTF. The CDR3 DNA follows: TGCAGCGCCTCGACCCAGACAGTAGAGGAGGGTGGCTACACCTTC.

This clonotype was recorded at least ten times. The genes are TRBV20-1 and TRBJ1-6; D is undetermined. The germline V gene encodes CDR1 DFQATT and CDR2 SNEGSKA (reference sequence). This CDR3 is 17 amino acids long. Trimming stripped 1 base from V and 0 bases from J, with 13 bases between. CDR3 sequence reads: CSARVSPGSSYNSPLHF. The CDR3 DNA is TGCAGTGCTAGAGTCAGCCCGGGGAGCTCCTATAATTCACCCCTCCACTTT.

This clonotype was counted only a few times. The chain couples TRBV12-3 or TRBV12-4 to TRBJ2-1; 11 nucleotides align to TRBD1. The CDR3 consists of 15 residues. Trimming at V came to 2 bases and at J to 9 bases, leaving 6 bases not matched to a gene. CDR3 DNA sequence: TGTGCCAGCAGTTTAAGAGGGACAGGGGGTGTTGAGCAGTTCTTC. Protein sequence: CASSLRGTGGVEQFF.

The V and J genes are TRBV5-1 and TRBJ2-3, with D possibly matching TRBD1 (5 bases). Germline values: CDR1 SGHRS, CDR2 YFSETQ. The CDR3 totals 15 residues. The V gene lost 1 base and the J gene lost 2 bases, with 11 bases spanning the gap. The CDR3 protein is CASSLRGTLTDTQYF. CDR3 DNA: TGCGCCAGCAGCTTGAGGGGAACACTCACAGATACGCAGTATTTT. Drawing the rest from reference TRBV5-1 and TRBJ2-3, the complete variable domain is KAGVTQTPRYLIKTRGQQVTLSCSPISGHRSVSWYQQTPGQGLQFLFEYFSETQRNKGNFPGRFSGRQFSNSRSEMNVSTLELGDSALYLCASSLRGTLTDTQYFGPGTRLTVL.

This clonotype was counted only a few times. The gene calls are TRBV5-1 and TRBJ1-1; D possibly corresponds to TRBD1 (5 bases). Germline lookup yields CDR1 SGHRS and CDR2 YFSETQ. This CDR3 region has 18 residues. V was shortened by 4 bases and J by 5 bases, with 27 bases between the two germline ends. The CDR3 DNA is TGCGCCAGCAGCCGTCGGGGCAGGAGTCTTGCGAGTGATACTGAAGCTTTCTTT. It codes for CASSRRGRSLASDTEAFF.

In regard to this clonotype: A much larger clone lies a single base off, so this may be a read error. This chain connects TRBV20-1 to TRBJ2-1; D could derive from TRBD1 or TRBD2 (6 bases each). Looked up from germline, CDR1 is DFQATT and CDR2 is SNEGSKA (reference sequence). This CDR3 is 16 amino acids long. V lost 0 bases to trimming and J lost 2 bases, with 14 bases between them. CDR3 sequence: CSARDEGDFAYNEQFF. In DNA form, the CDR3 reads TGCAGTGCTAGAGATGAGGGGGACTTCGCCTACAATGAGCAGTTCTTC.

This clonotype showed up many times. The CDR3 reads CSARDGPYEQYF. CDR3 nucleotides: TGCAGTGCTAGAGACGGCCCCTACGAGCAGTACTTC. The V and J genes are TRBV20-1 and TRBJ2-7; no definite D call. From germline, CDR1 is DFQATT and CDR2 SNEGSKA (reference sequence). Trimming cost V 0 bases and J 2 bases, with 5 bases left between them. CDR3 size: 12 residues.

This clonotype was seen at least ten times. The genes are TRBV20-1 and TRBJ1-1; D unclear. Trimming removed 0 bases from V and 11 bases from J, with 10 bases in between. CDR3 length equals 11 residues. Germline V CDR1 and CDR2: DFQATT, SNEGSKA (reference sequence). The DNA of the CDR3 is TGCAGTGCTAGAGATCGGGCCGGGGCTTTCTTT. Translating gives CSARDRAGAFF.

This clonotype has a count of ten or more. V is TRBV20-1 and J is TRBJ1-1; 10 bases fit TRBD1. Germline CDR1 DFQATT, CDR2 SNEGSKA (reference sequence). CDR3 length: 14 amino acids. The junction had 10 bases not matched to a gene; V was cut back by 6 bases and J by 6 bases. The CDR3 sequence is CSARQGAKSPEAFF. The CDR3 DNA is TGCAGTGCCAGACAGGGGGCGAAATCCCCTGAAGCTTTCTTT.

Ten or more counts support this clonotype. The chain employs TRBV11-2 and TRBJ1-6; D remains ambiguous. The V gene lost 5 bases and the J gene lost 6 bases, with 8 bases spanning the gap. Germline assignment: CDR1 SGHAT and CDR2 FQNNGV. The CDR3 length is 13 residues. The CDR3 reads CASSAGSNSPLHF. The CDR3 DNA follows: TGTGCCAGCAGCGCCGGTTCTAATTCACCCCTCCACTTT.

Many counts were recorded for this clonotype. The gene calls are TRBV6-6 and TRBJ2-6; possibly TRBD1 for D (6 bases). The CDR3 runs 14 residues. Trimming pared 7 bases from V and 4 bases from J, leaving 11 bases between. CDR1 MNHNY and CDR2 SVGAGI come from the germline V gene (reference sequence). DNA of the CDR3: TGTGCCAGCACCCAGGGGAGCGGGGCCAACGTCCTGACTTTC. Translated, it gives CASTQGSGANVLTF.

This clonotype was counted many times. The chain employs TRBV4-3 and TRBJ1-5; D remains unclear. The CDR3 spans 16 residues. The V gene lost 0 bases and the J gene lost 4 bases, with 13 bases spanning the gap. The germline V gene encodes CDR1 LGHNA and CDR2 YSLEER. The CDR3 nucleotides read TGCGCCAGCAGCCAAGATGGCGGGTATGGGAATCAGCCCCAGCATTTT. This sequence encodes CASSQDGGYGNQPQHF.

The chain couples TRBV10-3 to TRBJ2-3; 8 bases are shared with TRBD2. The CDR3 contains 15 residues. Germline lookup yields CDR1 ENHRY and CDR2 SYGVKD. Trimming removed 7 bases from V and 3 bases from J; junction bases left unmatched: 9. CDR3 amino acids: CAITERAGGTDTQYF. CDR3 coding DNA: TGTGCCATCACCGAGAGGGCGGGGGGAACAGATACGCAGTATTTT.